This T cell receptor (beta chain) was captured by sequencing in a study of T cells in localized non-small cell lung cancer. Points from the study as a whole: Maximal T cell clonality occurred in uninvolved adjacent lung, with tumor ranking below it. Of the top 100 tumor clones, median approximately 60 were in adjacent lung, 25 to 30 among its top 100.

Assay used: immunoSEQ multiplex PCR; TCRdb lists only in-frame clones, some missing. The sample includes tens of thousands of clones, around nine tenths of them seen just once. Trimming took 0 bases from V and 11 from J, leaving 13 bases between them. The CDR3 is 13 residues long. Germline V gives CDR1 MGHRA, CDR2 YSYEKL. With regard to this clone: What it binds is unknown.

The sequencing used peripheral blood, collected before any cancer treatment. The receptor's source is a female donor over 55 with stage I lung adenocarcinoma. The genes are TRBV4-1 and TRBJ1-1, with D uncertain. CDR3 sequence reads: CASSQDMEGRAFF. The DNA for the CDR3 is TGCGCCAGCAGCCAAGATATGGAAGGGCGGGCTTTCTTT.